Sequencing of this T cell receptor (beta chain) was carried out in a study of PD-L1 blockade in urothelial cancer. Time point in this sample: pretreatment peripheral blood. Germline CDR1 is LNHDA and CDR2 is SQIVND (reference sequence). V dropped 6 bases and J dropped 4; count of bases not matched to a gene: 6. CDR3 length equals 14 residues. Profiling relied on immunoSEQ multiplex PCR, and the TCRdb table lists in-frame clones only, not all of them. The sample consists of about 63,000 clones, approximately 80% of them appearing once. The material sequenced was PBMCs, taken around atezolizumab (anti-PD-L1) treatment. The rearrangement joins TRBV19 to TRBJ1-1; 9 bases fit TRBD1. This receptor was taken from a man in his sixties or seventies with urothelial cancer. The CDR3 nucleotides are TGTGCCAGTAGCCAGACAGGGGGGCCCACTGAAGCTTTCTTT. It yields the protein CASSQTGGPTEAFF.